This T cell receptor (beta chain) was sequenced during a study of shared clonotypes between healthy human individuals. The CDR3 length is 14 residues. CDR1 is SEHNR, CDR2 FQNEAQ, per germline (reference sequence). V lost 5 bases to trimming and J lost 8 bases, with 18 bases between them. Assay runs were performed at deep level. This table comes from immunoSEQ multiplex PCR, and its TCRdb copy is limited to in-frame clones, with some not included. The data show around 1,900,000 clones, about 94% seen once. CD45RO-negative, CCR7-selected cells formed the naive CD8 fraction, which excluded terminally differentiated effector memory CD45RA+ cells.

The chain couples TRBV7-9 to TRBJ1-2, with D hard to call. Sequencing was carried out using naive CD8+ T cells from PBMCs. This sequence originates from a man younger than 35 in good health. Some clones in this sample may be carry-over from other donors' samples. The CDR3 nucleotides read TGTGCCAGCAGCCAGATTTCTAATTGGCCCGGCTACACCTTC. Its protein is CASSQISNWPGYTF.